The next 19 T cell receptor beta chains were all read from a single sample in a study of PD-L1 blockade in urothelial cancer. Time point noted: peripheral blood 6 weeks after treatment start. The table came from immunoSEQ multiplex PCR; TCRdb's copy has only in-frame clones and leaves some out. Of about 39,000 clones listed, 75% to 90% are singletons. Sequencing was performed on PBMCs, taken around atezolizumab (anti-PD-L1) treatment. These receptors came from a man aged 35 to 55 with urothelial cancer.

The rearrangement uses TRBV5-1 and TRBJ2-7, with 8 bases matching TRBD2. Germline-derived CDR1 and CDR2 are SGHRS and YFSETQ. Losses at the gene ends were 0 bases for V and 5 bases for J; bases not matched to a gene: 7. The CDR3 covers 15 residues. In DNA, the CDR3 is TGCGCCAGCAGCTTGGCCGGCGGGAGGACAAACGAGCAGTACTTC. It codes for CASSLAGGRTNEQYF.

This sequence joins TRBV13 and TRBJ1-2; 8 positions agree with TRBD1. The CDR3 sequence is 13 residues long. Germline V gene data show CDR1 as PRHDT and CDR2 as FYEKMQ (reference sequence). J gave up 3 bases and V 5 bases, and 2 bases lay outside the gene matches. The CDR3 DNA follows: TGTGCCAGCAGCGTACAGGGGGACTATGGCTACACCTTC. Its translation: CASSVQGDYGYTF.

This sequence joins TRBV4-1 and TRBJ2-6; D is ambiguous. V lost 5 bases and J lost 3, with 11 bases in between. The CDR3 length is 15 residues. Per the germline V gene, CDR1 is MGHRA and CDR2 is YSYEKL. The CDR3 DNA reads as TGCGCCAGCAGCTCCTCGCTATTTGGGGCCAACGTCCTGACTTTC. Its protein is CASSSSLFGANVLTF.

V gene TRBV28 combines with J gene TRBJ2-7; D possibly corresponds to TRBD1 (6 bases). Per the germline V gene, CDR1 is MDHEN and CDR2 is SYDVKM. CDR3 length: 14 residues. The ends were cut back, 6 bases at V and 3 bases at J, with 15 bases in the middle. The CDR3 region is CASRMTGTIYEQYF. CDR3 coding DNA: TGTGCCAGCAGAATGACCGGGACAATCTACGAGCAGTACTTC.

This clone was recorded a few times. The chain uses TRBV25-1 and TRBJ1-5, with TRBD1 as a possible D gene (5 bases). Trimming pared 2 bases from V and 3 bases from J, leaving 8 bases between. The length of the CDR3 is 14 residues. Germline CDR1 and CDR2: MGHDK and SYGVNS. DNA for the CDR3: TGTGCCAGCAGTGAAGACAGTTTCAATCAGCCCCAGCATTTT. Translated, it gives CASSEDSFNQPQHF.

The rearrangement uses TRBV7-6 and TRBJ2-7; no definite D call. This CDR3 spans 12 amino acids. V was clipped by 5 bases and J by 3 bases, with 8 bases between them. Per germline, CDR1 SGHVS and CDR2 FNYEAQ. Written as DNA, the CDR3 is TGTGCCAGCAGCCCCCGCGACTACGAGCAGTACTTC. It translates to CASSPRDYEQYF.

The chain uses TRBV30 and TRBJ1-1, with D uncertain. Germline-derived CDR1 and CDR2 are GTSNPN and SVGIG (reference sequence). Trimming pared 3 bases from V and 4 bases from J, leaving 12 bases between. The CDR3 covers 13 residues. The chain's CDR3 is CAWRSGGFTEAFF. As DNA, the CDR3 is TGTGCCTGGAGGTCCGGCGGGTTCACTGAAGCTTTCTTT.

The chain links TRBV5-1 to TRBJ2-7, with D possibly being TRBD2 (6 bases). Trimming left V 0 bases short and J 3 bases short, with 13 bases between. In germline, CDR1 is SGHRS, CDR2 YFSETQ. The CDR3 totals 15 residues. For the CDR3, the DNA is TGCGCCAGCAGCTTGGATGTTAGCGGAAACTACGAGCAGTACTTC. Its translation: CASSLDVSGNYEQYF.

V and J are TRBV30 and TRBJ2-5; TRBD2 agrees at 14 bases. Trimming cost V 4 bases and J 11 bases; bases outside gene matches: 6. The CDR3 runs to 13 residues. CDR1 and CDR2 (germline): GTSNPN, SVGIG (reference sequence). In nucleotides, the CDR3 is TGTGCCTGGACTCCGGGACTAGCGGGGGAGCAGTACTTC. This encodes CAWTPGLAGEQYF.

CDR3 sequence reads: CAISESVGVGTEAFF. The CDR3 DNA is TGTGCCATCAGTGAGTCCGTAGGGGTCGGCACTGAAGCTTTCTTT. The rearrangement links TRBV10-3 to TRBJ1-1, with D possibly being TRBD1 (5 bases). Germline V gene lookup returns CDR1 ENHRY and CDR2 SYGVKD. This CDR3 is built from 15 residues. Trimming took off 0 bases at V and 4 bases at J, with 12 bases between the two ends.

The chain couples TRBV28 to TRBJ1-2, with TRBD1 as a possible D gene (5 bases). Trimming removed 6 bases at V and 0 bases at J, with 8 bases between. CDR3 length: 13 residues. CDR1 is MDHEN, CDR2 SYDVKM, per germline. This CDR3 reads CASSGGANYGYTF. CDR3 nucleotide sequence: TGTGCCAGCAGCGGGGGAGCTAACTATGGCTACACCTTC.

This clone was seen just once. The CDR3 DNA follows: TGTGCCAGCAGCCCCGGACAGGGAGGCAATCAGCCCCAGCATTTT. This gives the protein CASSPGQGGNQPQHF. V is TRBV11-2 and J is TRBJ1-5; 8 bases agree with TRBD1. Germline V lookup: CDR1 SGHAT, CDR2 FQNNGV. J gave up 2 bases and V 5 bases, and 5 bases lay outside the gene matches. CDR3 length: 15 amino acids.

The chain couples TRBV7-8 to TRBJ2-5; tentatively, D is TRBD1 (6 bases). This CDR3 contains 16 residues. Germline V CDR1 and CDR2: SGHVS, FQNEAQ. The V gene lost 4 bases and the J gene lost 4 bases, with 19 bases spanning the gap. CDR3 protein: CASSSNTGIRGETQYF. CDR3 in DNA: TGTGCCAGCAGCTCTAACACAGGGATTCGGGGAGAGACCCAGTACTTC.

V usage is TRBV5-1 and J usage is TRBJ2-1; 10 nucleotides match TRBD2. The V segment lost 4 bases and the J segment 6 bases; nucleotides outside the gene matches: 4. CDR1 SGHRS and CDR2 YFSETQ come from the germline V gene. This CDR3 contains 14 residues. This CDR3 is CASSPGLAFNEQFF. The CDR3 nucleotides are TGCGCCAGCAGCCCGGGACTAGCGTTCAATGAGCAGTTCTTC.

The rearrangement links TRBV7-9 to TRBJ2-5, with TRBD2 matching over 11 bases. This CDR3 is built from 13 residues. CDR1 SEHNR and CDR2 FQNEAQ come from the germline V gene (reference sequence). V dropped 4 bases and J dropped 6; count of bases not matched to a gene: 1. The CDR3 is CASSSTSGKTQYF. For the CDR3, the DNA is TGTGCCAGCAGCTCGACTAGCGGGAAGACCCAGTACTTC. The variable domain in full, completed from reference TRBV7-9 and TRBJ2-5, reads DTGVSQNPRHKITKRGQNVTFRCDPISEHNRLYWYRQTLGQGPEFLTYFQNEAQLEKSRLLSDRFSAERPKGSFSTLEIQRTEQGDSAMYLCASSSTSGKTQYFGPGTRLLVL.

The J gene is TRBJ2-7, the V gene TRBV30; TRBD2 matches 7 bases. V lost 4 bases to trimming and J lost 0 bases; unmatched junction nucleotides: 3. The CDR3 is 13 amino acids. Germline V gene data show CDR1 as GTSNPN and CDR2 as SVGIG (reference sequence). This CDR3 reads CAWKTSTSYEQYF. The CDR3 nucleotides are TGTGCCTGGAAGACTAGCACCTCCTACGAGCAGTACTTC.

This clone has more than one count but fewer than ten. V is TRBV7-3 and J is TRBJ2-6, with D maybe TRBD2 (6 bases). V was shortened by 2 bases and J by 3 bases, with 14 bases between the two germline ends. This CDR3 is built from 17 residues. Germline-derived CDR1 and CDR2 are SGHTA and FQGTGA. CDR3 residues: CASSLVGGMGGANVLTF. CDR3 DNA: TGTGCCAGCAGCTTAGTCGGCGGGATGGGTGGGGCCAACGTCCTGACTTTC.

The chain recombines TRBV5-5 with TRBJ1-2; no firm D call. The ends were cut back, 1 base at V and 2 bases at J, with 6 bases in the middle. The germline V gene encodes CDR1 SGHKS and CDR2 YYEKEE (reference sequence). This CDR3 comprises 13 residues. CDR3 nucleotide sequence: TGTGCCAGCAGCTTGACAACAAACTATGGCTACACCTTC. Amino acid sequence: CASSLTTNYGYTF.

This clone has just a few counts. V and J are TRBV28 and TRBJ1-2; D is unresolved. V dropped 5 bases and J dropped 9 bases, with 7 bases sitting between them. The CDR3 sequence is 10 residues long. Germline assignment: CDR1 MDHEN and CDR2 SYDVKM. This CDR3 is CASSGLSYTF. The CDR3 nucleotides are TGTGCCAGCAGTGGCCTCAGCTACACCTTC.